These 28 T cell receptor beta chains were sequenced from one sample in a study of cytomegalovirus exposure and HLA in healthy donors. The PCR ran on 60 Vbeta and 13 Jbeta primers. The table came from immunoSEQ multiplex PCR; TCRdb's copy has only in-frame clones and leaves some out. The sample consists of 90,000 to 150,000 clones, around 80% of them appearing once. The specimen was PBMCs. The receptors originated from a man aged 45-60 years in good health and CMV-seronegative.

The chain couples TRBV6-5 to TRBJ1-4; no firm D call. This CDR3 region has 15 residues. V was trimmed by 0 bases and J by 3 bases, leaving 8 bases between them. Germline CDR1 and CDR2: MNHEY and SVGAGI. CDR3 loop: CASSYSGRSNEKLFF. CDR3 in DNA: TGTGCCAGCAGTTACTCGGGCAGGTCTAATGAAAAACTGTTTTTT.

The V gene is TRBV25-1, the J gene TRBJ1-4, with a tentative D call TRBD1 (5 bases). V lost 5 bases and J 2 bases, leaving 12 bases between the germline ends. The length of the CDR3 is 15 residues. Germline assignment: CDR1 MGHDK and CDR2 SYGVNS. CDR3 amino acids: CASSPPEGTNEKLFF. CDR3 DNA: TGTGCCAGCAGTCCCCCGGAGGGGACTAATGAAAAACTGTTTTTT. Full variable domain (remainder filled in from reference TRBV25-1 and TRBJ1-4): EADIYQTPRYLVIGTGKKITLECSQTMGHDKMYWYQQDPGMELHLIHYSYGVNSTEKGDLSSESTVSRIRTEHFPLTLESARPSHTSQYLCASSPPEGTNEKLFFGSGTQLSVL.

This rearrangement joins TRBV5-5 to TRBJ2-7; TRBD1 aligns across 8 bases. V gave up 4 bases and J gave up 3 bases; unmatched junction bases: 12. Germline V gives CDR1 SGHKS, CDR2 YYEKEE (reference sequence). The CDR3 covers 16 residues. CDR3 region: CASSRAAGGKYYEQYF. The CDR3 nucleotides read TGTGCCAGCAGCCGGGCGGCAGGGGGCAAATACTACGAGCAGTACTTC.

The chain has TRBV12-5 and TRBJ2-5, with TRBD2 matching 10 bases. V lost 4 bases and J lost 2; bases outside the gene matches: 10. Per germline, CDR1 LGHNT and CDR2 FRNRAP. The CDR3 is made up of 17 amino acids. CDR3 loop: CASGSRLAGPLQETQYF. The CDR3 DNA reads TGTGCTAGTGGTTCCAGACTAGCGGGCCCCTTACAAGAGACCCAGTACTTC.

V usage is TRBV6-1 and J usage is TRBJ2-7, with 8 bases matching TRBD2. The length of the CDR3 is 16 residues. V shed 0 bases and J 2 bases; nucleotides not matched to a gene: 6. Germline values: CDR1 MNHNS, CDR2 SASEGT. The chain's CDR3 is CASSEAIAGGPYEQYF. In DNA, the CDR3 is TGTGCCAGCAGTGAAGCGATCGCGGGAGGACCCTACGAGCAGTACTTC.

V is TRBV28 and J is TRBJ1-2; no firm D call. Germline values: CDR1 MDHEN, CDR2 SYDVKM. This CDR3 is built from 12 residues. V was shortened by 7 bases and J by 8 bases, with 14 bases between the two germline ends. DNA of the CDR3: TGTGCCAGCACCCCCCGGGGTAAGGGCTACACCTTC. Its protein product is CASTPRGKGYTF.

In its sample, this clone was seen a few times. V and J are TRBV19 and TRBJ1-1; TRBD1 aligns across 8 bases. The CDR3 extends over 14 amino acids. Germline V lookup: CDR1 LNHDA, CDR2 SQIVND (reference sequence). V lost 4 bases, J lost 6 bases, and 7 bases stayed unmatched. CDR3 nucleotides: TGTGCCAGTAGTACCCGGGACAGGAAAGCTGAAGCTTTCTTT. This gives the protein CASSTRDRKAEAFF.

The V gene is TRBV20-1, the J gene TRBJ2-7; D not certain. Trimming removed 5 bases from V and 5 bases from J, with 10 bases in between. From germline, CDR1 is DFQATT and CDR2 SNEGSKA (reference sequence). CDR3 length: 11 amino acids. As DNA, the CDR3 is TGCAGTGCTGGCCTGATCCACGAGCAGTACTTC. This sequence encodes CSAGLIHEQYF.

V is TRBV30 and J is TRBJ2-5; D is possibly TRBD2 (6 bases). V was cut by 3 bases and J by 2 bases, with 19 bases left in between. Germline-derived CDR1 and CDR2 are GTSNPN and SVGIG (reference sequence). The length of the CDR3 is 16 residues. The CDR3 region is CAWSVRGIGQQETQYF. The CDR3 coding sequence is TGTGCCTGGAGCGTGCGGGGAATCGGACAACAAGAGACCCAGTACTTC. The variable domain in full, with the rest retrieved from reference TRBV30 and TRBJ2-5, is SQTIHQWPATLVQPVGSPLSLECTVEGTSNPNLYWYRQAAGRGLQLLFYSVGIGQISSEVPQNLSASRPQDRQFILSSKKLLLSDSGFYLCAWSVRGIGQQETQYFGPGTRLLVL.

J is TRBJ1-2 and V is TRBV4-3; D is unresolved. The CDR3 is 11 residues long. V was cut by 2 bases and J by 9 bases, with 7 bases left in between. Germline CDR1 and CDR2: LGHNA and YSLEER. CDR3 in amino acids: CASSQNSRYTF. The CDR3 DNA reads as TGCGCCAGCAGCCAAAACAGCCGCTACACCTTC.

The V call is TRBV5-1, the J call TRBJ1-2; 7 positions match TRBD1. Trimming at V came to 1 base and at J to 3 bases, leaving 6 bases not matched to a gene. The CDR3 totals 15 residues. CDR1 and CDR2 (germline): SGHRS, YFSETQ. CDR3 coding DNA: TGCGCCAGCAGCTTGAGAGGCCAGGGGGACTATGGCTACACCTTC. Translated: CASSLRGQGDYGYTF.

This chain uses TRBV2 with TRBJ1-5, with D possibly TRBD1 on 5 matching bases. Trimming removed 5 bases from V and 3 bases from J, with 14 bases in between. The CDR3 covers 15 residues. Germline V gene lookup returns CDR1 SNHLY and CDR2 FYNNEI. The CDR3 region is CASSLGQVVNQPQHF. The CDR3 DNA reads TGTGCCAGCAGTCTGGGGCAGGTAGTCAATCAGCCCCAGCATTTT.

This clone appeared a few times. The V call is TRBV13, the J call TRBJ1-2; no definite D call. With 0 bases removed from V and 8 bases from J, the gap between germline ends came to 13 bases. The CDR3 has 14 amino acids. Per the germline V gene, CDR1 is PRHDT and CDR2 is FYEKMQ (reference sequence). The CDR3 region is CASSLGRGISGYTF. CDR3 DNA: TGTGCCAGCAGCTTAGGAAGAGGGATAAGCGGCTACACCTTC.

This chain uses TRBV6-1 with TRBJ2-5, with TRBD1 matching over 7 bases. The V gene end was trimmed by 11 bases and the J gene end by 5 bases; junction bases not matched to a gene: 11. The CDR3 length is 13 residues. Germline-derived CDR1 and CDR2 are MNHNS and SASEGT. The DNA of the CDR3 is TGTGCCGGGACGACACAGGGGACGGAGACCCAGTACTTC. Protein sequence: CAGTTQGTETQYF.

The chain links TRBV6-5 to TRBJ2-7; tentative D call: TRBD2 (6 bases). CDR1 is MNHEY and CDR2 is SVGAGI in the germline V gene. This CDR3 is 14 amino acids long. The V end was cut by 0 bases, the J end by 3 bases, with 9 bases between. The CDR3 DNA reads as TGTGCCAGCAGTTACTCATGGACTAACTACGAGCAGTACTTC. Residues: CASSYSWTNYEQYF.

The genes are TRBV28 and TRBJ1-5, with 12 bases identical to TRBD1. The CDR3 contains 15 residues. Germline V gives CDR1 MDHEN, CDR2 SYDVKM. V was clipped by 5 bases and J by 9 bases; unmatched bases: 8. The CDR3 region has the DNA TGTGCCAGCAGTCCGGGACAGGGGGCAGAATGGCCCCAGCATTTT. It translates to CASSPGQGAEWPQHF.

This clone was picked up one time. The chain is built from TRBV28 and TRBJ2-3, with 7 bases identical to TRBD1. V lost 7 bases and J lost 2; bases outside the gene matches: 9. The CDR3 is 15 residues long. Germline CDR1 reads MDHEN; CDR2 reads SYDVKM. The CDR3 spells CASNSQDRTTDTQYF. Written as DNA, the CDR3 is TGTGCCAGCAACTCACAGGACAGGACCACAGATACGCAGTATTTT.

The chain is built from TRBV6-1 and TRBJ1-2; TRBD1 aligns across 8 bases. J was trimmed by 7 bases and V by 4 bases; bases with no gene match: 2. The CDR3 is 12 amino acids. Per the germline V gene, CDR1 is MNHNS and CDR2 is SASEGT. CDR3 loop: CASSAGQGGYTF. In nucleotides, the CDR3 is TGTGCCAGCAGTGCCGGACAGGGTGGCTACACCTTC.

In this sample, this clone turned up a few times. The chain couples TRBV5-8 to TRBJ2-7, with 14 positions matching TRBD2. With V trimmed by 4 bases and J by 7 bases, 4 bases remained unmatched. CDR3 length: 14 amino acids. Germline lookup yields CDR1 SGHTS and CDR2 YDEGEE. The CDR3 DNA reads as TGTGCCAGCAGCCGGACTAGCGGGAGGTTAGAGCAGTACTTC. Its translation is CASSRTSGRLEQYF.

Details on this clone: Other DNA sequences from this sample encode an identical CDR3 as well. The chain links TRBV5-1 to TRBJ2-7; 8 bases are shared with TRBD2. V dropped 7 bases and J dropped 3; count of bases not matched to a gene: 6. Germline V gene data show CDR1 as SGHRS and CDR2 as YFSETQ. This CDR3 spans 13 amino acids. CDR3 DNA: TGCGCCAGCTCGGTCGCGGGGGGCTACGAGCAGTACTTC. It encodes CASSVAGGYEQYF.

This clone was counted a single time. This rearrangement joins TRBV4-1 to TRBJ2-2; D may be TRBD2 (6 bases). The V end lost 3 bases, the J end lost 3 bases, and 20 bases lay between the germline ends. This CDR3 spans 18 amino acids. Germline V CDR1 and CDR2: MGHRA, YSYEKL. In DNA, the CDR3 is TGCGCCAGCAGCCATTCTCCCCCGGGGGAGATGGACACCGGGGAGCTGTTTTTT. Protein product: CASSHSPPGEMDTGELFF.

The J gene is TRBJ2-6, the V gene TRBV29-1, with TRBD1 matching over 9 bases. CDR1 SQVTM and CDR2 ANQGSEA come from the germline V gene. The V segment lost 5 bases and the J segment 2 bases; nucleotides outside the gene matches: 7. This CDR3 spans 16 amino acids. The CDR3 protein is CSVLNRGLTGANVLTF. In DNA form, the CDR3 reads TGCAGCGTTCTCAACAGGGGGCTCACTGGGGCCAACGTCCTGACTTTC.

This clone has a single count. The CDR3 reads CASSLEPTAYEQYF. CDR3 sequence (DNA): TGTGCCAGCAGCTTGGAGCCGACAGCATACGAGCAGTACTTC. The chain joins TRBV5-6 to TRBJ2-7; D perhaps matches TRBD1 (5 bases). CDR3 length: 14 residues. V was clipped by 0 bases and J by 4 bases, with 11 bases between them. CDR1 is SGHDT, CDR2 YYEEEE, per germline.

This chain joins TRBV7-9 and TRBJ2-5, with D possibly TRBD1 on 5 matching bases. Germline lookup yields CDR1 SEHNR and CDR2 FQNEAQ (reference sequence). CDR3 size: 11 residues. V was shortened by 9 bases and J by 5 bases, with 10 bases between the two germline ends. Here the CDR3 DNA reads TGTGCCAGTCTAAGGGGTGAGACCCAGTACTTC. It translates to CASLRGETQYF.

The genes are TRBV7-6 and TRBJ1-3, with unresolved D. This CDR3 region has 16 residues. Germline V gene lookup returns CDR1 SGHVS and CDR2 FNYEAQ. The V end was cut by 1 base, the J end by 0 bases, with 10 bases between. As DNA, the CDR3 is TGTGCCAGCAGCTTAGGGAGTGTGGACTCTGGAAACACCATATATTTT. Translated, it gives CASSLGSVDSGNTIYF.

V and J are TRBV4-1 and TRBJ2-2; D is unresolved. V dropped 1 base and J dropped 9 bases, with 6 bases sitting between them. Germline lookup yields CDR1 MGHRA and CDR2 YSYEKL. The CDR3 has 12 residues. CDR3 DNA sequence: TGCGCCAGCAGCCAAGTCAGTCGGGAGCTGTTTTTT. Amino acids: CASSQVSRELFF.

The chain recombines TRBV5-5 with TRBJ2-7; TRBD1 matches 10 bases. Losses at the gene ends were 2 bases for V and 7 bases for J; bases not matched to a gene: 12. Germline V gene sequence: CDR1 SGHKS, CDR2 YYEKEE (reference sequence). This CDR3 contains 16 residues. This CDR3 reads CASSFRTFGTGVEQYF. DNA of the CDR3: TGTGCCAGCAGCTTCCGAACTTTCGGGACAGGGGTGGAGCAGTACTTC.

This clone was recorded once. This sequence joins TRBV11-2 and TRBJ1-2; TRBD1 is a possible D gene (6 bases). Between the trimmed V and J ends, which lost 1 base and 7 bases, there was a span of 13 bases. CDR3 size: 14 residues. The germline V gene has CDR1 SGHAT and CDR2 FQNNGV. In nucleotides, the CDR3 is TGTGCCAGCAGCTTAGTACGGCAGGGGTGTGGCTACACCTTC. Translated, it gives CASSLVRQGCGYTF.